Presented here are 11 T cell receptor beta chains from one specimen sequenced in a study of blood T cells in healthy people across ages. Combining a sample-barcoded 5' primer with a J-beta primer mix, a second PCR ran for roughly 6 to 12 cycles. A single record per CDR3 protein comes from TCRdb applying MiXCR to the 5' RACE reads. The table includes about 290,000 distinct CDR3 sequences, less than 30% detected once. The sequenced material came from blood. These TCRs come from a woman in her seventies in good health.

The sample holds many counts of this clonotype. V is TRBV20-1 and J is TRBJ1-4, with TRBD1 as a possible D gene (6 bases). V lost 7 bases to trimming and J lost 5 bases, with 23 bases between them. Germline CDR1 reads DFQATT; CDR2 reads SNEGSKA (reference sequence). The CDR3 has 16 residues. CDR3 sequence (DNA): TGCAGTGTAAGGACAGTCCCTGGAATTCTGAATGAAAAACTGTTTTTT. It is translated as CSVRTVPGILNEKLFF.

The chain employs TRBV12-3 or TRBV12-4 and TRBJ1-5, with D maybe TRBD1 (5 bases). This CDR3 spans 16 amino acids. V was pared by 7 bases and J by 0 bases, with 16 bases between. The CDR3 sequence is CASTQGHGTSNQPQHF. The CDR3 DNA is TGTGCCAGCACCCAAGGACACGGCACTAGCAATCAGCCCCAGCATTTT.

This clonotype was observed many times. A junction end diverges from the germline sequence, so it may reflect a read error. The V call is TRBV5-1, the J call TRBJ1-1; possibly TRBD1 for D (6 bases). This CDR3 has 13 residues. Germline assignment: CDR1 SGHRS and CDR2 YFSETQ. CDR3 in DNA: TGTGCCAGCAGCTTAGAGGGGGGAACTGAAGCTTTCTTT. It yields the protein CASSLEGGTEAFF.

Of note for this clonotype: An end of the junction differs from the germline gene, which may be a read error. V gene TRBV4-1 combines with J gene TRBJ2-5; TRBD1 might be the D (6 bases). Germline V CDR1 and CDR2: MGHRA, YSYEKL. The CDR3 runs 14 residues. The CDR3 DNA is TGCACCAGCAGCACCCGGGACAACCAAGAGACTCAGTACTTC. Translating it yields CTSSTRDNQETQYF.

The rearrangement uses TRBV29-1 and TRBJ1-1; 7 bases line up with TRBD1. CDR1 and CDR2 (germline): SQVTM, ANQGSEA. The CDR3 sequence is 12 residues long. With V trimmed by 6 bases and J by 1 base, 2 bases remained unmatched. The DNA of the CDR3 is TGCAGCGTGACAGGGAGGAACACTGAAGCTTTCTTT. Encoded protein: CSVTGRNTEAFF.

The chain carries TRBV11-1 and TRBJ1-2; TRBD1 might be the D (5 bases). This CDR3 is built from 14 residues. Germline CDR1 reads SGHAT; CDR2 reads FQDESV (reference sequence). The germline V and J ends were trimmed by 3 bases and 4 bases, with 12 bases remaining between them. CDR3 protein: CASSFSGQGYGYTF. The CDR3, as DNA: TGTGCCAGCAGCTTCTCCGGGCAGGGCTATGGCTACACCTTC.

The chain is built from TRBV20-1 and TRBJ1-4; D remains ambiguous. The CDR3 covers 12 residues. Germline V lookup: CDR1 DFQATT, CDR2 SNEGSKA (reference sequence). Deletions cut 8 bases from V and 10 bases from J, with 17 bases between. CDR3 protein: CSTVLGSGKLFF. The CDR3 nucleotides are TGCAGTACTGTCCTGGGATCCGGAAAACTGTTTTTT.

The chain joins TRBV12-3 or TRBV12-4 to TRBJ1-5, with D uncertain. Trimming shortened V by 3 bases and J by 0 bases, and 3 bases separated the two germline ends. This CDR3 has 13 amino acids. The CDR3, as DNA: TGTGCCAGCAGTTTTGGTAGCAATCAGCCCCAGCATTTT. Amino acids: CASSFGSNQPQHF.

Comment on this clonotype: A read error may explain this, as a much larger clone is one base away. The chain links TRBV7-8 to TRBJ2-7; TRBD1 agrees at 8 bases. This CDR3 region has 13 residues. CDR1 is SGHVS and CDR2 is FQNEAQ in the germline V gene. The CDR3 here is CASSLGQAYEQHF. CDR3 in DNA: TGTGCCAGCAGCTTGGGACAGGCCTACGAGCAGCACTTC.

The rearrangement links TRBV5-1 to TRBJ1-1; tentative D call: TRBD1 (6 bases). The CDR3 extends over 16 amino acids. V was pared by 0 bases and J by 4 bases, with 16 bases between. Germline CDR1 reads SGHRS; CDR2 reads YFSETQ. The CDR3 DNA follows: TGCGCCAGCAGCTTGGCCCCGGACAGAGGCTTCACTGAAGCTTTCTTT. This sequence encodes CASSLAPDRGFTEAFF. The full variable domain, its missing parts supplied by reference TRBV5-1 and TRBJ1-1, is KAGVTQTPRYLIKTRGQQVTLSCSPISGHRSVSWYQQTPGQGLQFLFEYFSETQRNKGNFPGRFSGRQFSNSRSEMNVSTLELGDSALYLCASSLAPDRGFTEAFFGQGTRLTVV.

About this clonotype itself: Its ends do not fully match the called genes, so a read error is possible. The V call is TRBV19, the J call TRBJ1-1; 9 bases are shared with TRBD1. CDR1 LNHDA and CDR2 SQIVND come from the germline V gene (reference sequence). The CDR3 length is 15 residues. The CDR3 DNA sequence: TGTGCCAATATTAGACAGGGGGGATTAAACACTGGAGCTTTCTTT. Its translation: CANIRQGGLNTGAFF.